The T cell receptor beta chain under discussion was sequenced for a study of T cells expressing NK-cell markers. Study at large: According to the study, TCR beta repertoires originated from sorted CD3+CD56+NKG2C+, CD3+CD56+NKG2C- and CD3+CD56-NKG2C+ T cells. Whole-study results and caveats: The study left the HCMV specificity of expanded NKG2C+ T cell clones unresolved. Six or seven donors had dominant NKG2C+ clonotypes that comprised roughly 1.0-8% of their CD8+ T cells. In several donors, dominant clonotypes made up roughly 28.3-65% of CD3+CD56-NKG2C+ cells.

Using the 5' RACE reads, TCRdb records one entry per CDR3 protein without DNA. The sample has over 6,500 distinct CDR3 sequences, and its top ten clones hold about two thirds. About this clonotype itself: What it binds is not known.

The germline V gene encodes CDR1 KGHSH and CDR2 LQKENI. This CDR3 is built from 15 residues. The sequenced sample was blood T cells: a sorted CD56 or NKG2C T cell subset, CD4+ or CD8+ T cells, or bulk PBMC T cells (not recorded which). This TCR derives from a man aged 18-70 years in good health. The chain carries TRBV18 and TRBJ2-7. Here the CDR3 reads CASSPVWGNSYEQYF.